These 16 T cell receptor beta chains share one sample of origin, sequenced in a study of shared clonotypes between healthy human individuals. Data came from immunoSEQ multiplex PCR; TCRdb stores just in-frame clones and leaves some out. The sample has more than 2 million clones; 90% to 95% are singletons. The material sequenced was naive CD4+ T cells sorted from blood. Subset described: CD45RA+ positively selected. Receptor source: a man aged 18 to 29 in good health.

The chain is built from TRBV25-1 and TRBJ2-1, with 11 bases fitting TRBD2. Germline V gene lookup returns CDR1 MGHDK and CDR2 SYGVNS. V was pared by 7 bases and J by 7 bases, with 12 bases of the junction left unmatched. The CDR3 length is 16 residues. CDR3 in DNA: TGTGCCAGCACGCCTCTAACTAGCGGGAGTTATAATGAGCAGTTCTTC. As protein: CASTPLTSGSYNEQFF.

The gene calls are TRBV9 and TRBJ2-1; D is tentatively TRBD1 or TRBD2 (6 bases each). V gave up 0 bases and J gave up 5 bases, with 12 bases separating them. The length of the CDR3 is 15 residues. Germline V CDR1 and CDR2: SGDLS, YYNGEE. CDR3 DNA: TGTGCCAGCAGCGTAGATCTGGAGGGGGACAATGAGCAGTTCTTC. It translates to CASSVDLEGDNEQFF.

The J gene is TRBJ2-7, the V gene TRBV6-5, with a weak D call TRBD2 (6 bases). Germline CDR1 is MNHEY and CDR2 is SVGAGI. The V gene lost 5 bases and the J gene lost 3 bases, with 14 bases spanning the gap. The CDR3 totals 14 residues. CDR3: CASSLGRGVYEQYF. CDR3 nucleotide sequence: TGTGCCAGCAGTCTGGGGCGGGGAGTCTACGAGCAGTACTTC.

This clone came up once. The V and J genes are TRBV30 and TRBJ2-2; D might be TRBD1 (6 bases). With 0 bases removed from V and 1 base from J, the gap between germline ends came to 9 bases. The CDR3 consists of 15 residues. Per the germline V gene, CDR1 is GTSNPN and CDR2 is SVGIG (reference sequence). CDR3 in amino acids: CAWSVTRGNTGELFF. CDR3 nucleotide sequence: TGTGCCTGGAGTGTAACCAGGGGGAACACCGGGGAGCTGTTTTTT.

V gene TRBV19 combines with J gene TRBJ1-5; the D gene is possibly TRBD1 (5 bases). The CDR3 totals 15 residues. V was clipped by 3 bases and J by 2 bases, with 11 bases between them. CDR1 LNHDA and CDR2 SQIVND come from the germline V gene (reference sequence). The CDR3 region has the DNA TGTGCCAGTAGTATTACTCGGGGCGGCAATCAGCCCCAGCATTTT. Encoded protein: CASSITRGGNQPQHF. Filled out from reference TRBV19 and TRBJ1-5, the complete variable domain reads DGGITQSPKYLFRKEGQNVTLSCEQNLNHDAMYWYRQDPGQGLRLIYYSQIVNDFQKGDIAEGYSVSREKKESFPLTVTSAQKNPTAFYLCASSITRGGNQPQHFGDGTRLSIL.

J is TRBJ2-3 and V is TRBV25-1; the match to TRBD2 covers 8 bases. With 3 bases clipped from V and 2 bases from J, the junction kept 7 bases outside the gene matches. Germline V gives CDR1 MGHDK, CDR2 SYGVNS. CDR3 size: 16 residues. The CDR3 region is CASSDRWREVTDTQYF. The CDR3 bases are TGTGCCAGCAGTGATAGGTGGCGGGAGGTCACAGATACGCAGTATTTT.

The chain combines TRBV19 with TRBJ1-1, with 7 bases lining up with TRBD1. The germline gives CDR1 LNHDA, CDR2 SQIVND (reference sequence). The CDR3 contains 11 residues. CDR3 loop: CWRQGGTEAFF. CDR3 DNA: TGTTGGCGGCAGGGGGGCACTGAAGCTTTCTTT.

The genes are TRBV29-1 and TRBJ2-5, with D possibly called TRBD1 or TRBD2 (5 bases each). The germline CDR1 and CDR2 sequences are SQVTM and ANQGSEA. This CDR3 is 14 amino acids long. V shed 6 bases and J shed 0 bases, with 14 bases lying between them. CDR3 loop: CSVLEGWNQETQYF. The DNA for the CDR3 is TGCAGCGTCCTTGAGGGGTGGAACCAAGAGACCCAGTACTTC. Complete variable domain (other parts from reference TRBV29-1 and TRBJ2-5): SAVISQKPSRDICQRGTSLTIQCQVDSQVTMMFWYRQQPGQSLTLIATANQGSEATYESGFVIDKFPISRPNLTFSTLTVSNMSPEDSSIYLCSVLEGWNQETQYFGPGTRLLVL.

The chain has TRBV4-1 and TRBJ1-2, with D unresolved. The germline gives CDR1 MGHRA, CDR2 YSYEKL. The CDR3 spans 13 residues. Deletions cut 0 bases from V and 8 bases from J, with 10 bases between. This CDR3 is CASSQDYRAGYTF. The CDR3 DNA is TGCGCCAGCAGCCAAGATTATCGGGCAGGCTACACCTTC.

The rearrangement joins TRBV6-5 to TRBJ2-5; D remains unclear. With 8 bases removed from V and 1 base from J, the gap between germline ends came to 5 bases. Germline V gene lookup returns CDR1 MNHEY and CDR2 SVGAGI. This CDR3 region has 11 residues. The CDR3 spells CASPTQETQYF. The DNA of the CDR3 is TGTGCCAGCCCAACCCAAGAGACCCAGTACTTC.

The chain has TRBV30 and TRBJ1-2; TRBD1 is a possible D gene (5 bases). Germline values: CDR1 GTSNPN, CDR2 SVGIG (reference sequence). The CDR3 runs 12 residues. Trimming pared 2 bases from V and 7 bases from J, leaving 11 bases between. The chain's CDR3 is CAWSHGAIGYTF. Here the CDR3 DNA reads TGTGCCTGGAGTCACGGGGCAATTGGCTACACCTTC.

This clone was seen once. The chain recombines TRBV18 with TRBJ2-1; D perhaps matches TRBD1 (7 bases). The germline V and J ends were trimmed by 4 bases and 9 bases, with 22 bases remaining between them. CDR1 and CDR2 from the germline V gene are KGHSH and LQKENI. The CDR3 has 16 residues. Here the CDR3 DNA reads TGTGCCAGCTCACGCGACAACACAGGGGCGGGGCTTGAGCAGTTCTTC. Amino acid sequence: CASSRDNTGAGLEQFF.

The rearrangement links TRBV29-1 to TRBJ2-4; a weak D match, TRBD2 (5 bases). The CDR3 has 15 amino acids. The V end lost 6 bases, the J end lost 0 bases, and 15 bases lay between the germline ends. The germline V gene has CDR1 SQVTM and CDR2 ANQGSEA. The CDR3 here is CSVKDGGIAKNIQYF. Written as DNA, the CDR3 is TGCAGCGTAAAGGACGGAGGAATAGCCAAAAACATTCAGTACTTC.

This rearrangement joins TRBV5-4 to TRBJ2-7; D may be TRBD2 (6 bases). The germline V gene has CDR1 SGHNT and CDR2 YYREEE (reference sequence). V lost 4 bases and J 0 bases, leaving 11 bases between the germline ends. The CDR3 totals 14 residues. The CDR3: CASSRRGNSYEQYF. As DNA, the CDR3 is TGTGCCAGCAGCCGCCGGGGGAACTCCTACGAGCAGTACTTC.

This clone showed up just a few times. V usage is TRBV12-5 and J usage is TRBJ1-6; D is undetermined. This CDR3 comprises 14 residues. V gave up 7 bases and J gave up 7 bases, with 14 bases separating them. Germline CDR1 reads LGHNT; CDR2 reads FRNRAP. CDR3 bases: TGTGCTAGTGCCGCGGACGGATCCAATTCACCCCTCCACTTT. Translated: CASAADGSNSPLHF.

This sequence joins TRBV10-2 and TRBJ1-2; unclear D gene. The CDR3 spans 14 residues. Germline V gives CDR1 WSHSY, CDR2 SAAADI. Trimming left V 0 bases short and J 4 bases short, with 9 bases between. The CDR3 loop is CASSESFLIYGYTF. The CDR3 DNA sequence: TGCGCCAGCAGTGAGTCCTTCCTGATCTATGGCTACACCTTC.